This record looks at one T cell receptor beta chain sequence and its context. Its antigen is not identified. Trimming shortened V by 1 base and J by 12 bases, and 18 bases separated the two germline ends. In germline, CDR1 is SGHVS, CDR2 FQNEAQ. The CDR3 has 15 residues. Clones were sequenced by immunoSEQ multiplex PCR, and TCRdb holds only the in-frame ones, with some missing. The profile shows 50,000 or so clones, 88% of them singletons. These data originate in a study of radiotherapy plus CTLA-4 blockade in lung cancer. As for the study in general: In around 17% of patients, objective responses were seen; 31% had disease control. Whole-study findings and limits: Expansion in blood of tumor-derived TCR clones was seen after radiotherapy plus ipilimumab.

Focal radiation was given together with CTLA-4 blockade (ipilimumab) to patients with chemo-refractory metastatic non-small-cell lung cancer. Sample: peripheral blood, taken from a patient treated with radiotherapy plus ipilimumab. This sequence was found in a human donor with non-small cell lung cancer whose response to radiotherapy plus ipilimumab could not be evaluated. The rearrangement joins TRBV7-8 to TRBJ2-2; TRBD1 is a possible D gene (5 bases). The CDR3 region is CASSLGRWGDSKLFF. The CDR3 nucleotides are TGTGCCAGCAGCTTAGGACGGTGGGGCGATAGTAAGCTGTTTTTT.